A single sample gave rise to the 24 T cell receptor beta chains below, sequenced in a study of cytomegalovirus exposure and HLA in healthy donors. Libraries were prepared by immunoSEQ multiplex PCR; TCRdb keeps only in-frame clonotypes and omits some of them. The sample yields over 100,000 clones, 88% seen once. Sequenced material: PBMCs. These receptors originate from a young woman in good health and CMV-seronegative.

The CDR3 bases are TGCGCCAGCAGCTTGGAGGGGGGGCCGATCCGCGAGCAGTACTTC. Protein product: CASSLEGGPIREQYF. The chain uses TRBV5-1 and TRBJ2-7; a possible D gene is TRBD2 (7 bases). V was trimmed by 0 bases and J by 6 bases, leaving 16 bases between them. This CDR3 region has 15 residues. CDR1 is SGHRS, CDR2 YFSETQ, per germline.

The chain employs TRBV7-2 and TRBJ2-7, with 9 bases fitting TRBD1. Losses at the gene ends were 1 base for V and 7 bases for J; bases not matched to a gene: 5. The germline CDR1 and CDR2 sequences are SGHTA and FQGNSA. CDR3 length: 14 amino acids. The CDR3 here is CASSLEQGAREQYF. The DNA for the CDR3 is TGTGCCAGCAGCTTAGAACAGGGGGCAAGGGAGCAGTACTTC.

V is TRBV12-2 and J is TRBJ1-2; TRBD1 was called by the table and not checked on the DNA. TRBV12-2 counts as a pseudogene. This CDR3 is built from 14 residues. The CDR3 DNA is TGTGCAAGTCGCTCGGACAGGGGGCGATACGAGGACACCTTC. It is translated as CASRSDRGRYEDTF.

V is TRBV11-3 and J is TRBJ2-1; 8 positions agree with TRBD1. In germline, CDR1 is SGHNT, CDR2 YENEEA. This CDR3 has 19 residues. V shed 1 base, J shed 4 bases, and the junction held 15 bases outside the gene matches. The CDR3 region is CASSLGDRFQYKGYNEQFF. Here the CDR3 DNA reads TGTGCCAGCAGCTTAGGGGACAGGTTTCAATACAAGGGATACAATGAGCAGTTCTTC.

V and J are TRBV5-6 and TRBJ2-1; no reliable D call. CDR3 length equals 15 residues. The ends were cut back, 6 bases at V and 8 bases at J, with 21 bases in the middle. Looked up from germline, CDR1 is SGHDT and CDR2 is YYEEEE. CDR3 residues: CASTPRRVFTDEQFF. In DNA form, the CDR3 reads TGTGCCAGCACCCCCCGAAGAGTCTTTACCGATGAGCAGTTCTTC.

V gene TRBV11-2 combines with J gene TRBJ1-1; D unclear. The CDR3 totals 17 residues. The germline CDR1 and CDR2 sequences are SGHAT and FQNNGV. Deletions cut 1 base from V and 7 bases from J, with 22 bases between. The DNA for the CDR3 is TGTGCCAGCAGCTTAGTGAGGATAAGTGGGTCGTACATTGAAGCTTTCTTT. Its protein is CASSLVRISGSYIEAFF.

This clone occurred once. V usage is TRBV4-2 and J usage is TRBJ1-1, with TRBD1 identical over 9 bases. The ends lost 4 bases at V and 6 bases at J; junction bases unmatched: 3. The CDR3 contains 13 residues. Looked up from germline, CDR1 is LGHNA and CDR2 is YNFKEQ. The CDR3 reads CASSRTGASEAFF. CDR3 nucleotide sequence: TGTGCCAGCAGCCGGACAGGGGCCTCTGAAGCTTTCTTT.

The rearrangement joins TRBV30 to TRBJ1-3; 7 bases line up with TRBD1. V gave up 2 bases and J gave up 0 bases; unmatched junction bases: 10. CDR1 and CDR2 from the germline V gene are GTSNPN and SVGIG (reference sequence). The CDR3 covers 17 residues. CDR3 region: CAWSWAGGAFSGNTIYF. Here the CDR3 DNA reads TGTGCCTGGAGTTGGGCAGGGGGTGCCTTCTCTGGAAACACCATATATTTT.

V gene TRBV15 combines with J gene TRBJ2-7, with 9 nucleotides matching TRBD1. The CDR3 is 14 residues long. Germline-derived CDR1 and CDR2 are LNHNV and YYDKDF (reference sequence). The V gene end was trimmed by 4 bases and the J gene end by 2 bases; junction bases not matched to a gene: 3. The CDR3 protein is CATSKGTGPYEQYF. DNA of the CDR3: TGTGCCACCAGCAAGGGGACAGGGCCCTACGAGCAGTACTTC.

This clone was counted only a few times. The genes are TRBV28 and TRBJ1-2; a weak D match, TRBD1 (5 bases). Germline V lookup: CDR1 MDHEN, CDR2 SYDVKM. The CDR3 has 18 residues. Trimming pared 2 bases from V and 0 bases from J, leaving 19 bases between. The CDR3 sequence: CASSLAGYRTRANYGYTF. The CDR3 DNA sequence: TGTGCCAGCAGTTTAGCTGGGTACAGGACACGAGCTAACTATGGCTACACCTTC.

This clone was seen just once. The chain joins TRBV7-3 to TRBJ2-3; 7 bases match TRBD2. Germline V gene data show CDR1 as SGHTA and CDR2 as FQGTGA. The length of the CDR3 is 14 residues. The junction had 3 bases not matched to a gene; V was cut back by 4 bases and J by 2 bases. CDR3 loop: CASSYGGNTDTQYF. DNA for the CDR3: TGTGCCAGCAGCTACGGGGGGAACACAGATACGCAGTATTTT.

This clone has just one count. This chain links TRBV28 with TRBJ1-3; 7 positions match TRBD1. CDR1 is MDHEN and CDR2 is SYDVKM in the germline V gene. Trimming cost V 5 bases and J 0 bases; bases outside gene matches: 4. This CDR3 has 15 amino acids. The CDR3: CASSHAGGSGNTIYF. The CDR3 DNA sequence: TGTGCCAGCAGTCACGCAGGGGGCTCTGGAAACACCATATATTTT.

The V gene is TRBV28, the J gene TRBJ2-7; weak D call: TRBD2 (5 bases). The V gene's germline CDR1 is MDHEN and CDR2 SYDVKM. V lost 2 bases, J lost 2 bases, and 10 bases lay in between. CDR3 length equals 14 residues. For the CDR3, the DNA is TGTGCCAGCAGTTTAGAGGGTTCTCCCTACGAGCAGTACTTC. Protein sequence: CASSLEGSPYEQYF.

Written as DNA, the CDR3 is TGTGCCAGCTCGCCTAGCGGGGGGGACACAGATACGCAGTATTTT. Protein sequence: CASSPSGGDTDTQYF. The chain uses TRBV18 and TRBJ2-3, with 12 bases fitting TRBD2. Trimming took 6 bases from V and 2 from J; bases not matched to a gene: 3. CDR3 size: 15 residues. Germline loops: CDR1 KGHSH, CDR2 LQKENI.

The chain has TRBV14 and TRBJ2-1; 8 bases align to TRBD1. From germline, CDR1 is SGHDN and CDR2 FVKESK. This CDR3 has 15 amino acids. J lost 7 bases, V lost 1 base, and 6 bases had no gene match. The CDR3 sequence is CASSQGTGRRNEQFF. CDR3 DNA sequence: TGTGCCAGCAGCCAAGGGACAGGGAGGAGGAATGAGCAGTTCTTC.

This chain uses TRBV28 with TRBJ2-3, with TRBD1 matching over 7 bases. The CDR3 is made up of 16 amino acids. V shed 2 bases, J shed 0 bases, and the junction held 5 bases outside the gene matches. CDR1 and CDR2 from the germline V gene are MDHEN and SYDVKM. This chain's CDR3 is CASSLVDRVSTDTQYF. CDR3 coding DNA: TGTGCCAGCAGTTTAGTCGACAGGGTGAGCACAGATACGCAGTATTTT.

The V call is TRBV5-1, the J call TRBJ2-2; D gene uncertain. V was clipped by 5 bases and J by 6 bases, with 17 bases between them. Per the germline V gene, CDR1 is SGHRS and CDR2 is YFSETQ. This CDR3 has 15 residues. The CDR3, as DNA: TGCGCCAGCAGACCTGAGAGCCACCCACCCGGGGAGCTGTTTTTT. Translating it yields CASRPESHPPGELFF.

CDR3 coding DNA: TGTGCCAGCAGCCAAATCACTGAAGCTTTCTTT. Translation gives CASSQITEAFF. The gene calls are TRBV7-9 and TRBJ1-1; no definite D call. This CDR3 spans 11 amino acids. Germline loops: CDR1 SEHNR, CDR2 FQNEAQ (reference sequence). The V end was cut by 5 bases, the J end by 4 bases, with 5 bases between.

Details on this clone: This sample includes further DNA sequences coding for the same CDR3. The J gene is TRBJ2-1, the V gene TRBV7-3; 13 bases map to TRBD2. V shed 5 bases, J shed 4 bases, and the junction held 5 bases outside the gene matches. CDR1 and CDR2 (germline): SGHTA, FQGTGA. The length of the CDR3 is 16 residues. The CDR3 DNA reads as TGTGCCAGCAGCCGGACTAGCGGGGGTTCATACAATGAGCAGTTCTTC. Translated, it gives CASSRTSGGSYNEQFF.

The chain has TRBV7-9 and TRBJ1-3; D may be TRBD1 (5 bases). There are 14 residues in the CDR3. The V gene's germline CDR1 is SEHNR and CDR2 FQNEAQ (reference sequence). Trimming left V 4 bases short and J 0 bases short, with 7 bases between. The CDR3 DNA reads TGTGCCAGCAGCTCGGACAACTCTGGAAACACCATATATTTT. Its protein is CASSSDNSGNTIYF.

This sequence joins TRBV9 and TRBJ1-4, with D possibly matching TRBD1 (5 bases). The V gene lost 0 bases and the J gene lost 8 bases, with 14 bases spanning the gap. CDR3 size: 15 residues. Looked up from germline, CDR1 is SGDLS and CDR2 is YYNGEE. CDR3 DNA sequence: TGTGCCAGCAGCGTAGCGTTCGGGGGAGCGGAAAAACTGTTTTTT. The encoded protein is CASSVAFGGAEKLFF.

This sequence joins TRBV9 and TRBJ2-2; TRBD1 agrees at 7 bases. The CDR3 sequence is 17 residues long. Germline V CDR1 and CDR2: SGDLS, YYNGEE. Trimming removed 1 base from V and 5 bases from J; junction bases left unmatched: 11. The CDR3 region has the DNA TGTGCCAGCAGCGTAAAACGAGGACAGGTGGGAACCGGGGAGCTGTTTTTT. Protein sequence: CASSVKRGQVGTGELFF.

The V gene is TRBV30, the J gene TRBJ2-7, with TRBD2 as a possible D gene (6 bases). Trimming removed 3 bases from V and 7 bases from J, with 13 bases in between. The length of the CDR3 is 12 residues. The germline V gene has CDR1 GTSNPN and CDR2 SVGIG (reference sequence). CDR3 DNA sequence: TGTGCCTGGAGGGGGGACTCGAGGGAGCAGTACTTC. As protein: CAWRGDSREQYF.

The sample holds a few counts of this clone. The chain combines TRBV19 with TRBJ1-2; TRBD1 might be the D (6 bases). V was trimmed by 4 bases and J by 6 bases, leaving 9 bases between them. Germline lookup yields CDR1 LNHDA and CDR2 SQIVND (reference sequence). The CDR3 length is 12 residues. CDR3 residues: CASSRNRDGYTF. In nucleotides, the CDR3 is TGTGCCAGTAGTAGAAACAGGGATGGCTACACCTTC. Full variable domain (remainder filled in from reference TRBV19 and TRBJ1-2): DGGITQSPKYLFRKEGQNVTLSCEQNLNHDAMYWYRQDPGQGLRLIYYSQIVNDFQKGDIAEGYSVSREKKESFPLTVTSAQKNPTAFYLCASSRNRDGYTFGSGTRLTVV.